The 5 T cell receptor beta chains reported below all come from one sample, sequenced in a study of T cells after yellow fever vaccination. TCRdb recomputed calls from the 5' RACE reads with MiXCR, one row per CDR3 protein. The sample includes hundreds of thousands of distinct CDR3 sequences, 18% of them seen just once. The starting material was PBMCs, obtained before the yellow fever booster vaccination. These receptors were collected from a man aged 18 to 30 who received the YFV17D yellow fever vaccine.

V gene TRBV6-1 combines with J gene TRBJ1-2; possible D gene TRBD1, 5 bases. The CDR3 spans 14 residues. The V gene's germline CDR1 is MNHNS and CDR2 SASEGT. With 2 bases removed from V and 3 bases from J, the gap between germline ends came to 10 bases. The CDR3 here is CASSEFQGHYGYTF. The CDR3 nucleotides are TGTGCCAGCAGTGAATTTCAGGGTCACTATGGCTACACCTTC.

The chain combines TRBV7-2 with TRBJ2-5; 8 bases are shared with TRBD1. The CDR3 runs to 15 residues. Germline CDR1 reads SGHTA; CDR2 reads FQGNSA. Trimming at V came to 5 bases and at J to 2 bases, leaving 7 bases not matched to a gene. The CDR3, as DNA: TGTGCCAGCAGCAGGACAGGGACGGGACAAGAGACCCAGTACTTC. It encodes CASSRTGTGQETQYF. The full variable domain, completed using reference TRBV7-2 and TRBJ2-5, is GAGVSQSPSNKVTEKGKDVELRCDPISGHTALYWYRQSLGQGLEFLIYFQGNSAPDKSGLPSDRFSAERTGGSVSTLTIQRTQQEDSAVYLCASSRTGTGQETQYFGPGTRLLVL.

CDR3 in amino acids: CASNGQGSSYEQYV. Written as DNA, the CDR3 is TGTGCCAGCAATGGACAGGGGTCCTCCTACGAGCAGTACGTC. This sequence joins TRBV6-5 and TRBJ2-7, with TRBD1 identical over 9 bases. CDR1 is MNHEY, CDR2 SVGAGI, per germline. The CDR3 has 14 amino acids. J was trimmed by 0 bases and V by 7 bases; bases with no gene match: 4.

This clonotype was seen repeatedly, ten times or more. The gene calls are TRBV18 and TRBJ2-7, with D perhaps being TRBD1 or TRBD2 (5 bases each). The CDR3 contains 13 residues. Germline V gene lookup returns CDR1 KGHSH and CDR2 LQKENI. Trimming cost V 3 bases and J 5 bases, with 11 bases left between them. CDR3 loop: CASSPTGTHEQYV. The CDR3 DNA is TGTGCCAGCTCACCCACTGGGACCCACGAGCAGTACGTC.

This clonotype was seen only a few times. The chain is built from TRBV5-1 and TRBJ2-1, with 14 bases that match TRBD2. The CDR3 is made up of 15 amino acids. From germline, CDR1 is SGHRS and CDR2 YFSETQ. V dropped 1 base and J dropped 7; count of bases not matched to a gene: 1. CDR3 residues: CASSLWTSGGNEQFF. As DNA, the CDR3 is TGCGCCAGCAGCTTGTGGACTAGCGGGGGGAATGAGCAGTTCTTC.